Listed here are 27 T cell receptor beta chains from one sample, sequenced in a study of T cell responses to AZD1222 COVID-19 vaccine listed by TCRdb under 2021. Libraries were built with the immunoSEQ multiplex PCR assay. This is the immuneACCESS table as TCRdb keeps it, with only in-frame sequences that have V and J called. A part of the clones is gone; compared with another copy, unresolved V genes explain less than half, and the rest is unexplained. This sample comprises 100,000 to 150,000 clones, approximately 85% of them detected only once. Clones ranked in the top ten supply just under 4.5% of the sample. The time point label of this sample denotes: about 28 days (+/-7) after the second vaccine dose. Sequencing used peripheral blood, obtained 28 days after the second AZD1222 dose. The source of these receptors is an adult who received the AZD1222 COVID-19 vaccine.

The chain links TRBV7-9 to TRBJ1-2; maybe TRBD1 (5 bases). Germline lookup yields CDR1 SEHNR and CDR2 FQNEAQ (reference sequence). V was shortened by 6 bases and J by 4 bases, with 12 bases between the two germline ends. The CDR3 extends over 13 amino acids. Here the CDR3 reads CASSFRDGYGYTF. The CDR3 coding sequence is TGTGCCAGCAGTTTCAGGGATGGCTATGGCTACACCTTC.

The V call is TRBV28, the J call TRBJ2-1; the match to TRBD2 covers 8 bases. The V gene end was trimmed by 5 bases and the J gene end by 2 bases; junction bases not matched to a gene: 5. CDR1 MDHEN and CDR2 SYDVKM come from the germline V gene. The CDR3 consists of 15 residues. CDR3 amino acids: CASSIAGRAYNEQFF. CDR3 DNA sequence: TGTGCCAGCAGTATAGCGGGGAGGGCCTACAATGAGCAGTTCTTC.

The gene calls are TRBV7-9 and TRBJ1-5, with D uncertain. CDR1 and CDR2 from the germline V gene are SEHNR and FQNEAQ (reference sequence). V was cut by 3 bases and J by 0 bases, with 6 bases left in between. This CDR3 region has 14 residues. CDR3 DNA sequence: TGTGCCAGCAGCTTTAGCGATAGCAATCAGCCCCAGCATTTT. Its translation: CASSFSDSNQPQHF.

This rearrangement joins TRBV5-6 to TRBJ2-3; the match to TRBD1 covers 10 bases. J gave up 2 bases and V 0 bases, and 3 bases lay outside the gene matches. The CDR3 has 16 amino acids. Germline CDR1 is SGHDT and CDR2 is YYEEEE. This chain's CDR3 is CASSLAGQGFTDTQYF. CDR3 DNA: TGTGCCAGCAGCTTGGCGGGACAGGGGTTCACAGATACGCAGTATTTT.

This CDR3 reads CARRDYTDTQYF. CDR3 coding DNA: TGTGCCCGTCGGGACTACACAGATACGCAGTATTTT. The chain recombines TRBV30 with TRBJ2-3; 7 bases are a match to TRBD2. After removal of 8 bases from V and 2 bases from J, the junction contained 4 bases not matched to a gene. The CDR3 has 12 amino acids. The germline V gene encodes CDR1 GTSNPN and CDR2 SVGIG (reference sequence). The complete variable domain, with remaining parts taken from reference TRBV30 and TRBJ2-3, reads SQTIHQWPATLVQPVGSPLSLECTVEGTSNPNLYWYRQAAGRGLQLLFYSVGIGQISSEVPQNLSASRPQDRQFILSSKKLLLSDSGFYLCARRDYTDTQYFGPGTRLTVL.

This chain joins TRBV19 and TRBJ2-1; 10 bases line up with TRBD1. Germline V gene sequence: CDR1 LNHDA, CDR2 SQIVND (reference sequence). The CDR3 covers 15 residues. V was clipped by 8 bases and J by 2 bases; unmatched bases: 6. CDR3 in amino acids: CASERQGATYNEQFF. Here the CDR3 DNA reads TGTGCCAGTGAAAGACAGGGGGCAACCTACAATGAGCAGTTCTTC. The variable domain in full, with the rest retrieved from reference TRBV19 and TRBJ2-1, is DGGITQSPKYLFRKEGQNVTLSCEQNLNHDAMYWYRQDPGQGLRLIYYSQIVNDFQKGDIAEGYSVSREKKESFPLTVTSAQKNPTAFYLCASERQGATYNEQFFGPGTRLTVL.

The gene calls are TRBV19 and TRBJ2-7; 7 bases line up with TRBD1. Germline-derived CDR1 and CDR2 are LNHDA and SQIVND (reference sequence). This CDR3 contains 15 residues. V trimming: 6 bases; J trimming: 3 bases; junction bases outside the gene matches: 11. This chain's CDR3 is CASRARQGPYYEQYF. CDR3 nucleotides: TGTGCCAGTAGGGCCAGACAGGGTCCCTACTACGAGCAGTACTTC.

The CDR3 bases are TGTGCCAGCCTGGGCACAGATACGCAGTATTTT. Translating gives CASLGTDTQYF. The gene calls are TRBV2 and TRBJ2-3; unclear D gene. The germline V and J ends were trimmed by 8 bases and 1 base, with 4 bases remaining between them. The CDR3 length is 11 residues. Germline loops: CDR1 SNHLY, CDR2 FYNNEI.

This chain connects TRBV7-2 to TRBJ2-7, with no clear D. V lost 3 bases, J lost 6 bases, and 12 bases lay in between. The CDR3 is 13 amino acids. Germline CDR1 is SGHTA and CDR2 is FQGNSA. The CDR3 sequence is CASSFRPDGEQYF. In DNA, the CDR3 is TGTGCCAGCAGCTTTCGGCCCGACGGCGAGCAGTACTTC.

This clone was picked up one time. The chain recombines TRBV7-2 with TRBJ2-3; D gene ambiguous. The CDR3 spans 13 residues. V was shortened by 2 bases and J by 10 bases, with 13 bases between the two germline ends. Germline V CDR1 and CDR2: SGHTA, FQGNSA. The CDR3 DNA is TGTGCCAGCAGCTTACAGGTTCTGAATGCGCAGTATTTT. It yields the protein CASSLQVLNAQYF.

The rearrangement uses TRBV6-6 and TRBJ2-2; 8 bases align to TRBD1. J was trimmed by 7 bases and V by 10 bases; bases with no gene match: 14. The germline V gene encodes CDR1 MNHNY and CDR2 SVGAGI (reference sequence). CDR3 length: 15 amino acids. The CDR3 nucleotides read TGTGCCAACAGGGGGAACAGGGGGAACGGCGGGGAGCTGTTTTTT. Translating gives CANRGNRGNGGELFF.

The chain couples TRBV14 to TRBJ1-6; D unclear. The CDR3 consists of 18 residues. CDR1 is SGHDN and CDR2 is FVKESK in the germline V gene. Trimming stripped 0 bases from V and 7 bases from J, with 19 bases between. The DNA of the CDR3 is TGTGCCAGCAGCCAAGATGGTTACGATTCGTCTGGAAATTCACCCCTCCACTTT. This translates into CASSQDGYDSSGNSPLHF.

V usage is TRBV3-1 (or the pseudogene TRBV3-2) and J usage is TRBJ1-5; D not certain. V lost 1 base and J 2 bases, leaving 9 bases between the germline ends. CDR3 length equals 15 residues. Germline CDR1 reads LGHDT; CDR2 reads YNNKEL (reference sequence). The CDR3 DNA is TGTGCCAGCAGCCAAGCGGGAAGGGGCAATCAGCCCCAGCATTTT. Encoded protein: CASSQAGRGNQPQHF.

The chain combines TRBV7-9 with TRBJ1-6; 7 bases are shared with TRBD1. Germline assignment: CDR1 SEHNR and CDR2 FQNEAQ (reference sequence). Unmatched junction bases numbered 11, after V lost 5 bases and J lost 4 bases. This CDR3 comprises 17 residues. As DNA, the CDR3 is TGTGCCAGCAGCCACGTAGGGGACAGCTGGTATAATTCACCCCTCCACTTT. It translates to CASSHVGDSWYNSPLHF.

The CDR3 loop is CATSESTSNQPQHF. The CDR3 DNA reads as TGTGCCACCAGTGAGTCGACGAGCAATCAGCCCCAGCATTTT. The rearrangement links TRBV24-1 to TRBJ1-5; D uncertain. This CDR3 is built from 14 residues. V was clipped by 4 bases and J by 1 base, with 7 bases between them. The germline gives CDR1 KGHDR, CDR2 SFDVKD.

The V call is TRBV6-6, the J call TRBJ1-2; D call uncertain. The CDR3 length is 14 residues. Trimming took 6 bases from V and 2 from J, leaving 13 bases between them. CDR1 and CDR2 from the germline V gene are MNHNY and SVGAGI (reference sequence). The CDR3 is CASRETGGNYGYTF. CDR3 DNA sequence: TGTGCCAGCAGGGAGACGGGAGGGAACTATGGCTACACCTTC.

V and J are TRBV30 and TRBJ2-4; possibly TRBD1 or TRBD2 for D (5 bases each). CDR3 length equals 13 residues. V was cut by 1 base and J by 14 bases, with 18 bases left in between. Germline V gene lookup returns CDR1 GTSNPN and CDR2 SVGIG (reference sequence). The CDR3 is CAWSDNIRDHKYF. CDR3 DNA: TGTGCCTGGAGTGACAACATCCGGGACCATAAGTACTTC.

The gene calls are TRBV5-1 and TRBJ2-1, with TRBD1 as a possible D gene (5 bases). Germline CDR1 and CDR2: SGHRS and YFSETQ. This CDR3 comprises 15 residues. V lost 1 base and J lost 5, with 13 bases in between. The CDR3 spells CASSLTTGDHNEQFF. The CDR3 nucleotides read TGCGCCAGCAGCTTGACAACAGGAGACCACAATGAGCAGTTCTTC.

CDR3 sequence: CASSPQSDRASYGYTF. The DNA for the CDR3 is TGTGCCAGCAGCCCCCAATCCGACAGGGCGTCCTATGGCTACACCTTC. The chain carries TRBV7-2 and TRBJ1-2, with 7 bases that match TRBD1. J lost 4 bases, V lost 5 bases, and 13 bases had no gene match. Looked up from germline, CDR1 is SGHTA and CDR2 is FQGNSA. The CDR3 covers 16 residues.

The rearrangement uses TRBV6-5 and TRBJ2-7; D remains ambiguous. Germline CDR1 and CDR2: MNHEY and SVGAGI. The V and J ends lost 5 bases and 3 bases respectively, with 14 bases between them. The length of the CDR3 is 14 residues. This chain's CDR3 is CASSTVGGGYEQYF. For the CDR3, the DNA is TGTGCCAGCAGTACGGTTGGTGGCGGCTACGAGCAGTACTTC.

The rearrangement uses TRBV12-3 or TRBV12-4 and TRBJ1-3; D is unclear. Deletions cut 3 bases from V and 7 bases from J, with 7 bases between. The CDR3 extends over 12 amino acids. The CDR3 DNA follows: TGTGCCAGCAGTTTCGAGGGCAACACCATATATTTT. Translation: CASSFEGNTIYF.

The chain joins TRBV5-6 to TRBJ1-3; a possible D gene is TRBD1 (5 bases). Germline loops: CDR1 SGHDT, CDR2 YYEEEE. This CDR3 has 14 amino acids. The V end lost 4 bases, the J end lost 0 bases, and 8 bases lay between the germline ends. The CDR3 region is CASSLTVSGNTIYF. In DNA form, the CDR3 reads TGTGCCAGCAGCCTGACAGTCTCTGGAAACACCATATATTTT.

The V and J genes are TRBV7-2 and TRBJ2-1; maybe TRBD2 (5 bases). CDR3 length: 14 residues. V gave up 1 base and J gave up 7 bases, with 11 bases separating them. Germline CDR1 reads SGHTA; CDR2 reads FQGNSA. The CDR3 spells CASSLVGGPNEQFF. CDR3 bases: TGTGCCAGCAGCTTAGTCGGAGGACCAAATGAGCAGTTCTTC.

The chain combines TRBV19 with TRBJ2-7; D may correspond to TRBD1 or TRBD2 (6 bases each). In germline, CDR1 is LNHDA, CDR2 SQIVND (reference sequence). This CDR3 has 16 residues. The V end was cut by 3 bases, the J end by 4 bases, with 19 bases between. In nucleotides, the CDR3 is TGTGCCAGTAGTATTTGGGACTCCAAAGGGGGTTACGAGCAGTACTTC. Translated: CASSIWDSKGGYEQYF.

This clone was picked up one time. The chain couples TRBV9 to TRBJ2-1; TRBD1 might be the D (5 bases). The CDR3 sequence is 15 residues long. With 1 base removed from V and 1 base from J, the gap between germline ends came to 9 bases. In germline, CDR1 is SGDLS, CDR2 YYNGEE. CDR3 nucleotides: TGTGCCAGCAGCGTAATTCAGGGATCCTACAATGAGCAGTTCTTC. Amino acids: CASSVIQGSYNEQFF. Full variable domain (missing parts from reference TRBV9 and TRBJ2-1): DSGVTQTPKHLITATGQRVTLRCSPRSGDLSVYWYQQSLDQGLQFLIQYYNGEERAKGNILERFSAQQFPDLHSELNLSSLELGDSALYFCASSVIQGSYNEQFFGPGTRLTVL.

The genes are TRBV15 and TRBJ2-7; D is uncertain. The V end was cut by 1 base, the J end by 1 base, with 11 bases between. The germline CDR1 and CDR2 sequences are LNHNV and YYDKDF (reference sequence). The CDR3 spans 15 residues. CDR3: CATSRGPSESYEQYF. CDR3 DNA: TGTGCCACCAGCAGAGGCCCCTCAGAGTCCTACGAGCAGTACTTC.

The genes are TRBV5-1 and TRBJ1-2; D is perhaps TRBD1 (5 bases). The CDR3 extends over 15 amino acids. CDR1 is SGHRS, CDR2 YFSETQ, per germline. V lost 0 bases to trimming and J lost 6 bases, with 15 bases between them. CDR3 bases: TGCGCCAGCAGCTTGGAGGGACGGCTAATGCATGGCTACACCTTC. Protein sequence: CASSLEGRLMHGYTF. Supplemented by reference TRBV5-1 and TRBJ1-2, the full variable domain reads KAGVTQTPRYLIKTRGQQVTLSCSPISGHRSVSWYQQTPGQGLQFLFEYFSETQRNKGNFPGRFSGRQFSNSRSEMNVSTLELGDSALYLCASSLEGRLMHGYTFGSGTRLTVV.